This entry concerns a single T cell receptor (beta chain). The data were obtained in a study of shared clonotypes between healthy human individuals. Some clones are missing from TCRdb's copy, which holds only in-frame ones; the method was immunoSEQ multiplex PCR. The repertoire holds about 490,000 clones, with around 80% as singletons. The clonotype comes from a woman in her 40s in good health. Some clones in this sample may be carry-over from other donors' samples. Sequencing was done on a sample of PBMCs.

CDR3 loop: CASSLSSAGTEAFF. The CDR3 DNA is TGTGCCAGCAGCTTATCTTCGGCGGGAACTGAAGCTTTCTTT. The rearrangement joins TRBV7-2 to TRBJ1-1; D unclear. CDR1 and CDR2 (germline): SGHTA, FQGNSA. V was pared by 2 bases and J by 5 bases, with 12 bases between. The CDR3 runs to 14 residues.